This is a list of T cell receptor beta chains from one sample in a study of spatial heterogeneity in lung cancer. TCRdb passed the 5' RACE reads through MiXCR, listing each CDR3 protein once. The sample yields 7,000 to 10,000 distinct CDR3 sequences, about 3% seen once. The sequences come from lung tumor tissue, collected at surgery. The receptors stem from a male donor with early-stage non-small cell lung cancer. CDR3s include the opening cysteine and the closing phenylalanine or tryptophan. A D gene is named only where the DNA matches it firmly. Size is stated for part of the rows, as once, few or many counts, or as a class when the clone is expanded.

J gene	V gene	D gene	clone size	CDR3 protein	CDR3 DNA
TRBJ2-5	TRBV5-6	-	many	CASSLEPSGGLRTQYF	TGTGCCAGCAGCTTGGAGCCTAGTGGGGGACTCAGGACCCAGTACTTC
TRBJ2-4	TRBV2	-	many	CASSSDGWVAKNIQYF	TGTGCCAGCAGTAGCGACGGGTGGGTCGCCAAAAACATTCAGTACTTC
TRBJ2-2	TRBV6-1	-	many	CASSERDKNTGELFF	TGTGCCAGCAGTGAGAGGGACAAGAACACCGGGGAGCTGTTTTTT
TRBJ2-5	TRBV6-5	TRBD1	-	CASSLGQVLGETQYF	TGTGCCAGCAGTCTTGGACAGGTCCTAGGGGAGACCCAGTACTTC
TRBJ2-7	TRBV20-1	-	medium-sized	CSAYLGEQYF	TGCAGTGCTTACCTCGGGGAGCAGTACTTC
TRBJ1-1	TRBV28	-	many	CASSLYTEAFF	TGTGCCAGCAGTTTATACACTGAAGCTTTCTTT
TRBJ2-1	TRBV12-3/TRBV12-4	-	-	CASSLGGDPYNEQFF	TGTGCCAGCAGTTTAGGCGGGGACCCCTACAATGAGCAGTTCTTC
TRBJ2-7	TRBV28	TRBD1	many	CASSDRDGSYEQYF	TGTGCCAGCAGTGACAGGGATGGTTCCTACGAGCAGTACTTC
TRBJ2-2	TRBV11-1	-	many	CASSLPAGELFF	TGTGCCAGCAGCCTCCCGGCCGGGGAGCTGTTTTTT
TRBJ1-2	TRBV30	-	medium-sized	CAWSRQGLGGYTF	TGTGCCTGGAGTCGCCAGGGCTTGGGTGGCTACACCTTC
TRBJ2-7	TRBV14	-	many	CASSRGPGGFYEQYF	TGTGCCAGCAGTCGAGGTCCCGGCGGATTCTACGAGCAGTACTTC
TRBJ2-3	TRBV7-2	TRBD2	many	CASSPGLAGRVDTQYF	TGTGCCAGCAGCCCCGGGCTAGCGGGGCGGGTGGATACGCAGTATTTT
TRBJ2-3	TRBV20-1	-	many	CSASTGSLGTDTQYF	TGCAGTGCTAGTACAGGGAGCTTGGGCACAGATACGCAGTATTTT
TRBJ1-6	TRBV3-1	TRBD1	many	CASSQRQGRNSPLHF	TGTGCCAGCAGCCAACGACAGGGGCGGAATTCACCCCTCCACTTT
TRBJ1-2	TRBV5-4	-	medium-sized	CASSQRTEPYGYTF	TGTGCCAGCAGCCAAAGGACGGAACCTTATGGCTACACCTTC
TRBJ2-7	TRBV20-1	-	medium-sized	CSARGARDEQYF	TGCAGTGCTAGAGGGGCCAGGGACGAGCAGTACTTC
TRBJ1-2	TRBV13	-	many	CASSPPPPDGYTF	TGTGCCAGCAGCCCCCCTCCCCCTGATGGCTACACCTTC
TRBJ2-5	TRBV5-1	TRBD1	medium-sized	CASSWGQGASETQYF	TGCGCCAGCAGCTGGGGACAGGGGGCGAGTGAGACCCAGTACTTC
TRBJ1-1	TRBV12-3/TRBV12-4	-	many	CASSLRGGAFF	TGTGCCAGCAGTCTCAGGGGAGGGGCTTTCTTT
TRBJ2-7	TRBV7-8	TRBD2	many	CASSSGALAGDSYEQYF	TGTGCCAGCAGCTCCGGAGCCCTAGCGGGGGACTCCTACGAGCAGTACTTC
TRBJ1-1	TRBV5-4	-	many	CASIVRWGGYTEAFF	TGTGCCAGCATCGTGAGGTGGGGGGGGTACACTGAAGCTTTCTTT
TRBJ1-1	TRBV6-2/TRBV6-3	-	many	CASKPVLTPTRGTEAFF	TGTGCCAGCAAACCGGTTCTGACACCCACGAGGGGCACTGAAGCTTTCTTT
TRBJ2-1	TRBV11-2	-	medium-sized	CASSPRNYNEQFF	TGTGCCAGCAGCCCACGGAACTACAATGAGCAGTTCTTC
TRBJ1-3	TRBV27	-	many	CASSPGGNTIYF	TGTGCCAGCAGTCCGGGGGGAAACACCATATATTTT
TRBJ1-5	TRBV7-2	TRBD1	medium-sized	CASSPSTGSNQPQHF	TGTGCCAGCAGCCCTTCGACAGGGAGCAATCAGCCCCAGCATTTT
TRBJ1-6	TRBV7-2	-	many	CASSLDNNSPLHF	TGTGCCAGCAGCTTAGATAATAATTCACCCCTCCACTTT
TRBJ2-1	TRBV7-3	TRBD2	many	CASSITGTSGYNEQFF	TGTGCCAGCAGCATCACCGGGACTAGCGGGTACAATGAGCAGTTCTTC
TRBJ1-2	TRBV28	-	many	CASTLTENYGYTF	TGTGCCAGCACCCTCACGGAAAACTATGGCTACACCTTC
TRBJ1-1	TRBV7-8	TRBD1	many	CASSSHDRGNTEAFF	TGTGCCAGCAGCTCGCATGACAGGGGGAACACTGAAGCTTTCTTT
TRBJ2-3	TRBV28	-	many	CASSLLVGGQSRGQYF	TGTGCCAGCAGTTTACTGGTCGGGGGACAGTCGCGAGGGCAGTATTTT
TRBJ1-5	TRBV24-1	-	medium-sized	CATSDLNGNQPQHF	TGTGCCACCAGTGATTTGAATGGGAATCAGCCCCAGCATTTT
TRBJ2-1	TRBV18	-	many	CASLLAGEQFF	TGTGCCAGCTTACTGGCCGGTGAGCAGTTCTTC
TRBJ2-7	TRBV6-1	-	medium-sized	CASTLWASYEQYF	TGTGCCAGCACCCTCTGGGCCTCCTACGAGCAGTACTTC
TRBJ2-7	TRBV4-1	TRBD2	medium-sized	CASSFRLLADHFYEQYF	TGCGCCAGCAGCTTTCGACTACTAGCGGATCACTTCTACGAGCAGTACTTC
TRBJ1-1	TRBV10-3	-	many	CAIRENTEAFF	TGTGCCATCAGGGAGAACACTGAAGCTTTCTTT
TRBJ1-1	TRBV13	-	large	CASSLNTEAFF	TGTGCCAGCAGCTTAAACACTGAAGCTTTCTTT
TRBJ1-4	TRBV15	TRBD1	medium-sized	CATSSDRATNEKLFF	TGTGCCACCAGCAGCGACAGGGCCACTAATGAAAAACTGTTTTTT
TRBJ2-2	TRBV11-2	-	many	CASTWRGAGELFF	TGTGCCAGCACTTGGCGAGGGGCCGGGGAGCTGTTTTTT
TRBJ2-1	TRBV5-1	TRBD2	many	CASRKEAGGFDEQFF	TGCGCCAGCAGAAAGGAGGCGGGGGGGTTCGATGAGCAGTTCTTC
TRBJ2-7	TRBV12-2	-	medium-sized	CASRLGTGGFYEQYF	TGTGCAAGTCGCCTGGGGACAGGGGGTTTCTACGAGCAGTACTTC
TRBJ2-1	TRBV19	TRBD2	many	CASSFAGGDYNEQFF	TGTGCCAGTAGCTTTGCGGGGGGAGACTACAATGAGCAGTTCTTC